Shown below are 7 T cell receptor beta chains from a single sample sequenced in a study of T-cell memory formation after mild COVID-19. TCRdb redid the calling of the 5' RACE reads with MiXCR, one entry per CDR3 protein. The top ten clones hold roughly 8.9% of a sample with 400,000 to 500,000 distinct CDR3 sequences, roughly 26% of them seen once. Sequenced sample: PBMCs or a T cell subset sorted from them (not recorded which). The receptors originated from an adult woman who had mild COVID-19 (a few samples of this study predate the infection). Cell type and time point are not known.

This clonotype came up a few times. This chain uses TRBV5-1 with TRBJ2-5, with D possibly TRBD1 on 6 matching bases. Germline loops: CDR1 SGHRS, CDR2 YFSETQ. The CDR3 runs 16 residues. Trimming took off 1 base at V and 0 bases at J, with 13 bases between the two ends. The CDR3 region is CASSLLATGYQETQYF. Written as DNA, the CDR3 is TGCGCCAGCAGCTTGTTAGCGACAGGTTACCAAGAGACCCAGTACTTC.

This rearrangement joins TRBV19 to TRBJ1-1; D is uncertain. Germline-derived CDR1 and CDR2 are LNHDA and SQIVND (reference sequence). V lost 4 bases to trimming and J lost 0 bases, with 12 bases between them. This CDR3 contains 15 residues. The CDR3 sequence: CASSRADKMNTEAFF. The DNA of the CDR3 is TGTGCCAGTAGTAGAGCTGACAAAATGAACACTGAAGCTTTCTTT.

This clonotype was picked up a small number of times. The V and J genes are TRBV24-1 and TRBJ2-7; D remains unclear. The ends were cut back, 2 bases at V and 0 bases at J, with 7 bases in the middle. The germline V gene encodes CDR1 KGHDR and CDR2 SFDVKD. The CDR3 spans 14 residues. The CDR3: CATSDSQVSYEQYF. In nucleotides, the CDR3 is TGTGCCACCAGTGATTCCCAGGTCTCCTACGAGCAGTACTTC.

The chain couples TRBV7-9 to TRBJ2-7; 8 nucleotides line up with TRBD2. V shed 1 base and J 1 base; nucleotides not matched to a gene: 3. Germline V gene lookup returns CDR1 SEHNR and CDR2 FQNEAQ (reference sequence). The length of the CDR3 is 15 residues. CDR3 coding DNA: TGTGCCAGCAGCTTAGTCTCGGGAGGGTCCTACGAGCAGTACTTC. Its protein is CASSLVSGGSYEQYF.

J is TRBJ2-1 and V is TRBV30, with 10 bases aligning to TRBD2. Germline V gene data show CDR1 as GTSNPN and CDR2 as SVGIG (reference sequence). Unmatched junction bases numbered 7, after V lost 0 bases and J lost 2 bases. The CDR3 loop spans 17 amino acids. CDR3 bases: TGTGCCTGGAGTGTATTCCGGACTAGCGGTACCTACAATGAGCAGTTCTTC. It translates to CAWSVFRTSGTYNEQFF. Full variable domain (remainder filled in from reference TRBV30 and TRBJ2-1): SQTIHQWPATLVQPVGSPLSLECTVEGTSNPNLYWYRQAAGRGLQLLFYSVGIGQISSEVPQNLSASRPQDRQFILSSKKLLLSDSGFYLCAWSVFRTSGTYNEQFFGPGTRLTVL.

This clonotype was detected a few times. The chain recombines TRBV9 with TRBJ1-1, with TRBD1 as a possible D gene (5 bases). There are 14 residues in the CDR3. V was pared by 4 bases and J by 5 bases, with 15 bases between. CDR1 is SGDLS, CDR2 YYNGEE, per germline. CDR3 amino acids: CASSPSRGGTEAFF. The CDR3 DNA sequence: TGTGCCAGCAGCCCAAGTCGGGGGGGAACTGAAGCTTTCTTT.

This chain connects TRBV7-6 to TRBJ1-2, with D tentatively TRBD1 (6 bases). This CDR3 is 13 amino acids long. Trimming left V 10 bases short and J 7 bases short, with 19 bases between. Looked up from germline, CDR1 is SGHVS and CDR2 is FNYEAQ. CDR3 sequence (DNA): TGTGCCAACCCCCATGCAGGGGAGACTGGCTACACCTTC. Translation: CANPHAGETGYTF.